Following are 17 T cell receptor beta chains from one sample sequenced in a study of CD8+ T cells in alopecia areata. Extracted from the samples, RNA was reverse transcribed into cDNA to serve as the sequencing template. Some clones are missing from TCRdb's copy, which holds only in-frame ones; the method was immunoSEQ multiplex PCR. Sampling found roughly 120,000 clones, none seen once. The material sequenced was lesional skin. Receptors were obtained from a C3H/HeJ mouse with alopecia areata. The mouse line has the MHC haplotype H2-k.

About this clone: Any gene name here is a mouse gene name. CDR3 region: CASSDRDRGDTQYF. The sequenced part of the CDR3 DNA is TGTGCCAGCAGTGATCGGGACAGGGGTGAC. The chain links TRBV13-1 to TRBJ2-5; 10 bases are a match to TRBD1. Coverage ceases 4 residues before the CDR3 finishes, and the germline J gene fills in the end. The CDR3 is made up of 14 amino acids. Looked up from germline, CDR1 is NSHNY and CDR2 is SYGAGN.

On this clone: Gene names and germline match the mouse. The read stops 4 residues short of the end of the CDR3; the missing end is completed from the germline J gene. The chain joins TRBV13-1 to TRBJ2-1; D is possibly TRBD1 (5 bases). CDR1 NSHNY and CDR2 SYGAGN come from the germline V gene. CDR3 length: 14 amino acids. Partial CDR3 DNA: TGTGCCAGCAGTGCCCAGACAGTCCTCTCT. The encoded protein is CASSAQTVLS. The complete CDR3 reads CASSAQTVLSEQFF.

This clone appeared a few times. Gene names denote mouse genes. The read ends 4 residues shy of where the CDR3 ends; the end is completed using the germline J gene. This chain connects TRBV1 to TRBJ1-1; TRBD1 aligns across 9 bases. The CDR3 contains 13 residues. CDR1 NSQYPW and CDR2 LRSPGD come from the germline V gene (reference sequence). The sequenced part of the CDR3 DNA is TGCACCTGCAGTTCCACAGGGGGCGCA. Residues: CTCSSTGGA. The CDR3 reads in full as CTCSSTGGAEVFF.

This clone was seen a few times. Gene and germline names: mouse. The read falls 4 residues short of the CDR3 end, and the missing part is taken from the germline J gene. Other DNA sequences in this sample translate to the same CDR3. This chain links TRBV19 with TRBJ2-4; TRBD2 aligns across 11 bases. This CDR3 contains 14 residues. CDR1 and CDR2 from the germline V gene are FNHDT and SITEND (reference sequence). The CDR3 loop is CASSIDWGGNTLYF. The CDR3 bases that were read are TGTGCCAGCAGTATCGACTGGGGGGGGAAC.

This clone was recorded many times. Gene names and germline match the mouse. The read ends 4 residues early relative to the CDR3; the germline J gene fills the gap. Within the sample, other DNA sequences also encode this same CDR3. The genes are TRBV13-3 and TRBJ2-2; 9 nucleotides line up with TRBD1. CDR1 and CDR2 (germline): NNHDY, SYVADS. V lost 6 bases, J lost 2 bases, and 5 bases stayed unmatched. The CDR3 consists of 15 residues. CDR3 amino acids: CASIPGQGNTGQLYF. Incomplete CDR3 DNA: TGTGCCAGCATCCCGGGACAGGGTAACACCGGG.

This clone was seen a few times. Gene names and germline refer to mouse. The read falls 4 residues short of the CDR3 end, and the missing part is taken from the germline J gene. This chain links TRBV1 with TRBJ1-4; D uncertain. The germline V gene has CDR1 NSQYPW and CDR2 LRSPGD (reference sequence). The CDR3 is made up of 16 amino acids. Trimming left V 1 base short and J 1 base short, with 10 bases between. The sequenced CDR3 bases are TGCACCTGCAGTGCAGTTAGACAAAATTCCAACGAA. It translates to CTCSAVRQNSNE. The whole CDR3 protein reads CTCSAVRQNSNERLFF.

Of note for this clone: Genes and germline come from the mouse. The read halts 4 residues ahead of the CDR3 end, with the missing end drawn from the germline J gene. This chain uses TRBV13-3 with TRBJ2-1; 7 bases are shared with TRBD2. The CDR3 is 14 residues long. The V gene end was trimmed by 5 bases and the J gene end by 1 base; junction bases not matched to a gene: 3. CDR1 and CDR2 from the germline V gene are NNHDY and SYVADS. CDR3 loop: CASSWGINYAEQFF. Incomplete CDR3 DNA: TGTGCCAGCAGCTGGGGGATAAACTATGCT.

This clone was detected a few times. The germline and genes are mouse ones. Read sequence stops 4 residues before the CDR3 end, and the germline J gene provides the missing end. J is TRBJ1-1 and V is TRBV13-3, with a possible D match to TRBD1 (5 bases). Germline V gene sequence: CDR1 NNHDY, CDR2 SYVADS. Trimming pared 3 bases from V and 1 base from J, leaving 19 bases between. CDR3 length: 17 amino acids. The CDR3 region is CASSAPGGGLENTEVFF. The covered CDR3 bases are TGTGCCAGCAGTGCTCCGGGGGGAGGGCTCGAAAACACA.

This clone was counted ten times or more. Genes and germline are mouse. With the read ending 4 residues before the CDR3 end, the germline J gene is used to fill in that end. This chain connects TRBV13-3 to TRBJ1-4; TRBD1 matches 8 bases. The CDR3 covers 16 residues. Germline CDR1 and CDR2: NNHDY and SYVADS. V shed 2 bases, J shed 0 bases, and the junction held 3 bases outside the gene matches. CDR3: CASSDRGRISNERLFF. The sequenced CDR3 bases are TGTGCCAGCAGTGACAGGGGGCGCATTTCCAACGAA.

On this clone: Mouse names are used for the genes. The read ends 4 residues before the CDR3 terminus; that terminus is restored from the germline J gene. The chain couples TRBV13-3 to TRBJ1-1; 8 bases are a match to TRBD1. The CDR3 length is 13 residues. Germline CDR1 reads NNHDY; CDR2 reads SYVADS. Incomplete CDR3 DNA: TGTGCCAGCAGTCGACAGGGGTGGACA. Translation gives CASSRQGWT. The entire CDR3 is CASSRQGWTEVFF.

This clone was found a few times. The genes are named according to mouse. The CDR3 extends 4 residues past the end of the read, so its final part is completed from the germline J gene. V is TRBV13-3 and J is TRBJ1-4; TRBD1 is a possible D gene (5 bases). Germline CDR1 is NNHDY and CDR2 is SYVADS. The ends were cut back, 5 bases at V and 0 bases at J, with 14 bases in the middle. CDR3 length: 16 residues. CDR3 loop: CASSGDSLISNERLFF. CDR3 DNA (partial): TGTGCCAGCAGCGGAGACAGTCTTATTTCCAACGAA.

A few counts support this clone. The gene names given are mouse names. Read coverage stops 4 residues before the CDR3 terminus; the germline J gene supplies the remainder. The genes are TRBV1 and TRBJ2-7, with D tentatively TRBD1 (6 bases). There are 14 residues in the CDR3. Germline CDR1 and CDR2: NSQYPW and LRSPGD (reference sequence). The CDR3 loop reads CTCSADWTDYEQYF. The covered CDR3 bases are TGCACCTGCAGTGCAGATTGGACAGATTAT.

Points on this clone: Gene names refer to mouse genes. The read ends 4 residues before the CDR3 terminus; that terminus is restored from the germline J gene. The chain employs TRBV13-3 and TRBJ2-4; TRBD2 aligns across 10 bases. The CDR3 is 16 amino acids. With V trimmed by 1 base and J by 0 bases, 2 bases remained unmatched. Looked up from germline, CDR1 is NNHDY and CDR2 is SYVADS. CDR3 DNA (partial): TGTGCCAGCAGTGATCGGGACTGGGGAAGTCAAAAC. Its protein product is CASSDRDWGSQN. The whole CDR3 region reads CASSDRDWGSQNTLYF.

This clone has a handful of counts. TCRdb's protein and the DNA translation differ at residue 13; the protein here comes from the DNA. Gene names are mouse gene names. The read is 3 residues too short to cover the CDR3 end, so that end is filled in from the germline J gene. This chain uses TRBV1 with TRBJ1-6; a weak D match, TRBD1 (5 bases). TRBJ1-6 is flagged as an ORF with uncertain function. Germline V CDR1 and CDR2: NSQYPW, LRSPGD (reference sequence). V was trimmed by 3 bases and J by 0 bases, leaving 9 bases between them. The CDR3 runs 16 residues. CDR3 sequence reads: CTCSAYRISYNSPLYF. CDR3 DNA (partial): TGCACCTGCAGTGCGTACAGGATTTCCTATAATTCGCCC.

Comment on this clone: At residue 12, the TCRdb protein and translated DNA are inconsistent; the protein given comes from the DNA. Here the gene names and germline are mouse. Sequencing ends 3 residues short of the CDR3 end; the germline J gene provides the rest. This sequence joins TRBV1 and TRBJ1-6, with TRBD1 matching 7 bases. TRBJ1-6 is recorded as an ORF, its role being uncertain. The CDR3 totals 15 residues. CDR1 and CDR2 from the germline V gene are NSQYPW and LRSPGD (reference sequence). The V gene end was trimmed by 1 base and the J gene end by 6 bases; junction bases not matched to a gene: 3. The CDR3 sequence: CTCSAVRDSNSPLYF. The DNA read from the CDR3 is TGCACCTGCAGTGCAGTTAGGGACAGTAATTCGCCC.

This clone was seen many times. Genes and germline are mouse. The CDR3 end is not reached by the read, which stops 4 residues before it; the germline J gene fills it in. The chain couples TRBV13-3 to TRBJ2-3, with 8 bases aligning to TRBD1. The V gene's germline CDR1 is NNHDY and CDR2 SYVADS. CDR3 length: 13 residues. With V trimmed by 9 bases and J by 0 bases, 3 bases remained unmatched. CDR3 protein: CATRQGSAETLYF. The covered CDR3 bases are TGTGCCACCAGACAGGGGAGTGCAGAA.

The table lists this clone with a few counts. The gene names given are mouse names. The read terminates 4 residues ahead of where the CDR3 ends, so the germline J gene completes it. V and J are TRBV13-1 and TRBJ1-4; 7 bases match TRBD1. The CDR3 contains 17 residues. V lost 5 bases and J lost 0; bases outside the gene matches: 10. The germline CDR1 and CDR2 sequences are NSHNY and SYGAGN. CDR3 sequence: CASRPTGAQISNERLFF. Incomplete CDR3 DNA: TGTGCCAGCAGACCCACAGGGGCTCAAATTTCCAACGAA.